This is a list of T cell receptor beta chains from one sample in a study of blood T cell repertoires in COVID-19. Some clones are missing from TCRdb's copy, which holds only in-frame ones; the method was immunoSEQ multiplex PCR. This sample has 65,000 to 70,000 clones, with about 90% found just once. Specimen: peripheral blood. These receptors were obtained from a man in his fifties or sixties with active COVID-19. Each CDR3 is given with its conserved first and last residue. The D gene is left open where the match is weak. Size is stated for part of the rows, as once, few or many counts, or as a class when the clone is expanded.

J	size	D	V	length	CDR3	DNA
TRBJ1-2	-	-	TRBV6-5	11	CAGWGGLGYTF	TGTGCCGGCTGGGGAGGTCTCGGCTACACCTTC
TRBJ2-1	few	TRBD2	TRBV5-6	12	CASGGGGDEQFF	TGTGCCAGCGGCGGGGGTGGCGATGAGCAGTTCTTC
TRBJ2-1	-	TRBD2	TRBV5-1	16	CASSPETSGLYNEQFF	TGCGCCAGCAGCCCTGAGACTAGCGGGTTATACAATGAGCAGTTCTTC
TRBJ2-7	-	TRBD1	TRBV5-1	12	CASSADRSEQYF	TGCGCCAGCAGCGCGGACAGGTCCGAGCAGTACTTC
TRBJ2-7	few	-	TRBV19	13	CATSPGQRGEQYF	TGTGCCACCTCCCCCGGACAGCGGGGCGAGCAGTACTTC
TRBJ1-6	-	-	TRBV25-1	15	CASSKPGLRNSPLHF	TGTGCCAGCAGTAAGCCGGGACTGAGAAATTCACCCCTCCACTTT
TRBJ2-3	once	-	TRBV6-2/TRBV6-3	16	CASSYDRGEDTDTQYF	TGTGCCAGCAGTTACGACCGAGGGGAGGACACAGATACGCAGTATTTT
TRBJ1-5	-	TRBD1	TRBV2	14	CASSGDSPGMPQHF	TGTGCCAGCAGTGGGGACAGCCCGGGGATGCCCCAGCATTTT
TRBJ2-6	-	-	TRBV7-8	16	CASSPSLYSGANVLTF	TGTGCCAGCAGCCCCTCCCTCTACTCCGGGGCCAACGTCCTGACTTTC
TRBJ2-3	-	-	TRBV28	14	CASSLGRSTDTQYF	TGTGCCAGCAGTTTGGGGCGCAGCACAGATACGCAGTATTTT
TRBJ2-7	-	-	TRBV2	13	CASSALGSSEQYF	TGTGCCAGCAGTGCCCTCGGGAGTTCCGAGCAGTACTTC
TRBJ2-3	-	-	TRBV4-2	16	CASSQEGFPYTDTQYF	TGTGCCAGCAGCCAAGAGGGCTTTCCTTACACAGATACGCAGTATTTT
TRBJ1-1	-	-	TRBV5-1	17	CASSLGPVNGVSTEAFF	TGCGCCAGCAGCTTGGGGCCGGTCAACGGGGTGAGCACTGAAGCTTTCTTT
TRBJ1-3	few	-	TRBV2	14	CASRNRVSGNTIYF	TGTGCCAGCAGAAACAGGGTCTCAGGAAACACCATATATTTT
TRBJ2-7	-	-	TRBV19	14	CASSIGRGDYEQYF	TGTGCCAGTAGTATAGGGAGGGGCGACTACGAGCAGTACTTC
TRBJ2-6	once	-	TRBV25-1	15	CASSVIATGANVLTF	TGTGCCAGCAGTGTAATAGCGACTGGGGCCAACGTCCTGACTTTC
TRBJ2-4	-	-	TRBV27	14	CASSQGLAKNIQYF	TGTGCCAGCAGCCAGGGGTTAGCCAAAAACATTCAGTACTTC
TRBJ1-4	once	-	TRBV4-3	17	CASSLLGGKGRGEKLFF	TGCGCCAGCAGCCTTCTGGGAGGGAAGGGGCGAGGTGAAAAACTGTTTTTT
TRBJ1-6	-	-	TRBV6-1	16	CASSVGGSSYNSPLHF	TGTGCCAGCAGTGTAGGAGGGAGCTCCTATAATTCACCCCTCCACTTT
TRBJ2-7	-	TRBD2	TRBV4-3	18	CASSQGGSSGTRLYEQYF	TGCGCCAGCAGCCAAGGGGGCTCTAGCGGGACCCGTCTCTACGAGCAGTACTTC
TRBJ1-1	-	TRBD1	TRBV7-2	14	CASSLDRVATEAFF	TGTGCCAGCAGCCTCGACAGGGTGGCCACTGAAGCTTTCTTT
TRBJ1-2	-	-	TRBV6-5	14	CASSYSSAGLGYTF	TGTGCCAGCAGTTACTCGAGTGCAGGGCTCGGCTACACCTTC
TRBJ1-2	-	-	TRBV20-1	11	CSAVPGYGYTF	TGCAGTGCCGTTCCAGGTTATGGCTACACCTTC
TRBJ2-1	-	-	TRBV19	11	CASSQFAEQFF	TGTGCCAGTAGTCAGTTTGCTGAGCAGTTCTTC
TRBJ2-7	-	-	TRBV6-5	15	CASRPTYRASYEQYF	TGTGCCAGCAGGCCGACATACAGGGCCTCCTACGAGCAGTACTTC
TRBJ2-3	-	TRBD2	TRBV7-2	14	CASSLIRGGDTQYF	TGTGCCAGCAGCTTAATCCGGGGGGGGGATACGCAGTATTTT
TRBJ2-7	few	TRBD1	TRBV11-1	17	CASSLALGTGASYEQYF	TGTGCCAGCAGCTTAGCCTTAGGGACAGGGGCCTCCTACGAGCAGTACTTC
TRBJ2-1	-	-	TRBV9	15	CASSLTGNSYNEQFF	TGTGCCAGCAGCCTGACAGGAAACTCCTACAATGAGCAGTTCTTC
TRBJ2-2	-	-	TRBV4-3	14	CASSQETRTGELFF	TGCGCCAGCAGCCAAGAGACTAGAACCGGGGAGCTGTTTTTT
TRBJ2-7	-	TRBD1	TRBV5-1	15	CASSLGGQGPYEQYF	TGCGCCAGCAGCTTGGGGGGACAGGGGCCCTACGAGCAGTACTTC
TRBJ2-7	-	TRBD2	TRBV11-2	14	CASSFIREAHEQYF	TGTGCCAGCAGCTTTATTCGGGAGGCCCACGAGCAGTACTTC
TRBJ2-3	-	TRBD2	TRBV5-1	15	CASRPPLADTDTQYF	TGCGCCAGCAGACCGCCGCTAGCGGACACAGATACGCAGTATTTT
TRBJ1-4	-	TRBD1	TRBV7-9	14	CASSRDRGREKLFF	TGTGCCAGCAGCCGAGACAGGGGACGAGAAAAACTGTTTTTT
TRBJ2-2	-	TRBD1	TRBV30	14	CAWEGQANTGELFF	TGTGCCTGGGAGGGACAGGCGAACACCGGGGAGCTGTTTTTT
TRBJ1-1	-	-	TRBV29-1	15	CSVQALQGENTEAFF	TGCAGCGTCCAAGCCTTACAGGGTGAAAACACTGAAGCTTTCTTT
TRBJ1-3	once	-	TRBV5-5	15	CASSLSRGSGNTIYF	TGTGCCAGCAGCTTATCCAGGGGAAGTGGAAACACCATATATTTT
TRBJ2-3	-	-	TRBV6-2/TRBV6-3	15	CASSYQTSGTDTQYF	TGTGCCAGCAGTTACCAGACTAGTGGCACAGATACGCAGTATTTT
TRBJ2-7	-	-	TRBV6-6	16	CASSVWGSEGGYEQYF	TGTGCCAGCAGTGTCTGGGGTTCGGAGGGCGGCTACGAGCAGTACTTC
TRBJ2-1	-	TRBD1	TRBV9	15	CASSGGQAYGNEQFF	TGTGCCAGCAGCGGGGGACAGGCATATGGCAATGAGCAGTTCTTC
TRBJ2-5	-	-	TRBV7-2	14	CASSNSGAQETQYF	TGTGCCAGCAGCAATAGCGGAGCCCAAGAGACCCAGTACTTC
TRBJ1-5	many	-	TRBV6-6	16	CASSYGEGRSNQPQHF	TGTGCCAGCAGTTACGGGGAGGGCCGGAGCAATCAGCCCCAGCATTTT
TRBJ2-7	few	TRBD1	TRBV4-1	15	CASSQVGTGDYEQYF	TGCGCCAGCAGCCAAGTTGGGACAGGCGACTACGAGCAGTACTTC
TRBJ1-6	-	-	TRBV7-9	14	CASSLNTATSPLHF	TGTGCCAGCAGCTTAAACACAGCTACGTCACCCCTCCACTTT
TRBJ1-6	-	TRBD1	TRBV2	14	CASTGQGNNSPLHF	TGTGCCAGCACAGGACAGGGAAATAATTCACCCCTCCACTTT
TRBJ1-1	-	-	TRBV5-1	13	CASSLTGGTEAFF	TGCGCCAGCAGCTTGACGGGGGGGACTGAAGCTTTCTTT
TRBJ2-1	-	TRBD2	TRBV20-1	14	CSASGASGRYEQFF	TGCAGTGCTAGTGGGGCTAGCGGGAGGTATGAGCAGTTCTTC
TRBJ1-1	-	-	TRBV4-3	13	CASSQGLGAEAFF	TGCGCCAGCAGCCAGGGACTCGGGGCTGAAGCTTTCTTT
TRBJ2-3	-	-	TRBV9	11	CASSFRDTQYF	TGTGCCAGCAGCTTCCGAGATACGCAGTATTTT
TRBJ2-1	-	TRBD2	TRBV9	15	CASSVGGLAHNEQFF	TGTGCCAGCAGCGTAGGAGGACTAGCGCACAATGAGCAGTTCTTC
TRBJ1-3	-	-	TRBV5-4	14	CASSLDRVGNTIYF	TGTGCCAGCAGCTTGGATCGGGTCGGAAACACCATATATTTT
TRBJ2-3	once	TRBD2	TRBV24-1	14	CATSGLAVSDTQYF	TGTGCCACCAGTGGTCTAGCGGTATCAGATACGCAGTATTTT
TRBJ1-1	-	-	TRBV2	13	CASSSGQNTEAFF	TGTGCCAGCAGCTCGGGACAGAACACTGAAGCTTTCTTT
TRBJ2-7	-	-	TRBV3-1/TRBV3-2	14	CASGNSWSSYEQYF	TGTGCCAGCGGCAATAGCTGGAGCTCCTACGAGCAGTACTTC
TRBJ2-3	once	TRBD2	TRBV11-3	18	CASRPLAGGPRCPDTQYF	TGTGCCAGCAGACCCTTAGCGGGAGGGCCCCGGTGTCCAGATACGCAGTATTTT
TRBJ2-7	-	TRBD1	TRBV7-8	16	CASSLTQGPRSYEQYF	TGTGCCAGCAGCTTAACACAGGGGCCCAGATCCTACGAGCAGTACTTC
TRBJ2-6	-	-	TRBV19	14	CASSIQSGANVLTF	TGTGCCAGTAGTATACAGTCTGGGGCCAACGTCCTGACTTTC
TRBJ1-4	-	-	TRBV13	15	CASSCPPGGCEKLFF	TGTGCCAGCAGTTGCCCCCCGGGGGGTTGTGAAAAACTGTTTTTT
TRBJ1-1	-	-	TRBV3-1/TRBV3-2	15	CASSPLRTGGTEAFF	TGTGCCAGCAGCCCTCTTCGGACGGGAGGGACTGAAGCTTTCTTT
TRBJ2-1	-	-	TRBV15	13	CATSIGGRVGQFF	TGTGCCACCAGCATAGGTGGCAGGGTAGGGCAGTTCTTC